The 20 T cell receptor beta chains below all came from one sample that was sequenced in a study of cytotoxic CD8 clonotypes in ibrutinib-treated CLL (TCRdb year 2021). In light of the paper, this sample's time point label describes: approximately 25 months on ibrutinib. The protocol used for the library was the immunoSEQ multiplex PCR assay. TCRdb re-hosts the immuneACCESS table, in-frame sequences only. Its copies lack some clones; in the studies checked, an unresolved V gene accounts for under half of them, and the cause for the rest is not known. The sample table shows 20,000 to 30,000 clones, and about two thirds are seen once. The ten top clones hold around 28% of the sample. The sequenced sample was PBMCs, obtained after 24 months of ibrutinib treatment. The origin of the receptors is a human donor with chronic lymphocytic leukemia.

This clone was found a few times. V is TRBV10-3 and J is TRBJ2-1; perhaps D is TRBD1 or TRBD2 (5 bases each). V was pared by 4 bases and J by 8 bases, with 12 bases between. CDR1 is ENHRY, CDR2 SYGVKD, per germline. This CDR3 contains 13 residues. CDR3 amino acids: CAISGARGDEQFF. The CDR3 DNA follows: TGTGCCATCAGTGGTGCTCGGGGCGATGAGCAGTTCTTC.

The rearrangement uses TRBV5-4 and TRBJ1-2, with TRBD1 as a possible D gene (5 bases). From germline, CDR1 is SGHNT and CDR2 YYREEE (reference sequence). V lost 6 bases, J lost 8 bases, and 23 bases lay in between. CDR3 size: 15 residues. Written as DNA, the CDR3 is TGTGCCAGCACCCATTCTGGGGGAACCTATGGGGGCTACACCTTC. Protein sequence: CASTHSGGTYGGYTF.

Here the CDR3 DNA reads TGTGCCTGGAATACACCCCCGGGGCGCCCATCGAACACTGAAGCTTTCTTT. It encodes CAWNTPPGRPSNTEAFF. This sequence joins TRBV30 and TRBJ1-1, with a tentative D call TRBD1 (5 bases). From germline, CDR1 is GTSNPN and CDR2 SVGIG (reference sequence). The CDR3 has 17 residues. Trimming shortened V by 4 bases and J by 1 base, and 22 bases separated the two germline ends.

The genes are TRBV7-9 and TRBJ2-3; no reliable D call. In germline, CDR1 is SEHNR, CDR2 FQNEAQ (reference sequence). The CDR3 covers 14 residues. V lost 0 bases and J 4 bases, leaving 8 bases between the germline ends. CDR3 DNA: TGTGCCAGCAGCTTAGCGGCTAGTCCAGATACGCAGTATTTT. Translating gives CASSLAASPDTQYF.

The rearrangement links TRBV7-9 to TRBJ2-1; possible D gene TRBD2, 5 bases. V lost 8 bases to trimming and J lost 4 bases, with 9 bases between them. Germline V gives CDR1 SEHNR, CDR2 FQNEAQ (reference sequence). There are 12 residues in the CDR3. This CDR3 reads CASAGGYNEQFF. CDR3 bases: TGTGCCAGCGCAGGAGGTTACAATGAGCAGTTCTTC. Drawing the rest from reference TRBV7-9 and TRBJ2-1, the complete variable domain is DTGVSQNPRHKITKRGQNVTFRCDPISEHNRLYWYRQTLGQGPEFLTYFQNEAQLEKSRLLSDRFSAERPKGSFSTLEIQRTEQGDSAMYLCASAGGYNEQFFGPGTRLTVL.

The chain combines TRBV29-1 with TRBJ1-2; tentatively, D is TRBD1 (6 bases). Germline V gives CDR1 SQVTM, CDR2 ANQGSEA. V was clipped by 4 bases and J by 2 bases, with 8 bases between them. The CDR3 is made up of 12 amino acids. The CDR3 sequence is CSVGGTNYGYTF. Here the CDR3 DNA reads TGCAGCGTTGGAGGGACAAACTATGGCTACACCTTC.

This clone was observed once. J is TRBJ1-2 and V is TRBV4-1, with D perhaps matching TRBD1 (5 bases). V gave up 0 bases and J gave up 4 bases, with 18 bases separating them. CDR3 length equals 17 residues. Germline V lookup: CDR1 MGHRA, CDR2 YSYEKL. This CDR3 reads CASSQEGSGRAAYGYTF. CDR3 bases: TGCGCCAGCAGCCAAGAGGGATCAGGGAGAGCGGCCTATGGCTACACCTTC.

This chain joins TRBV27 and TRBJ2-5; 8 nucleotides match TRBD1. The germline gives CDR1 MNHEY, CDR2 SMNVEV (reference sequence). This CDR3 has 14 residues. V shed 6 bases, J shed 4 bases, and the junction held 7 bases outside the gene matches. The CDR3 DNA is TGTGCCAGCAGGCCAGGGGGCTGGGGAGAGACCCAGTACTTC. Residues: CASRPGGWGETQYF.

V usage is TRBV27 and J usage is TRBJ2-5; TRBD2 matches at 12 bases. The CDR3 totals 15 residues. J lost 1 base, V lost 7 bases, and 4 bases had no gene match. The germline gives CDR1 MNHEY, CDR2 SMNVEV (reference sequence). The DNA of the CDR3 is TGTGCCAGCAAACTACTAGCGGGGGGCCAAGAGACCCAGTACTTC. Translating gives CASKLLAGGQETQYF.

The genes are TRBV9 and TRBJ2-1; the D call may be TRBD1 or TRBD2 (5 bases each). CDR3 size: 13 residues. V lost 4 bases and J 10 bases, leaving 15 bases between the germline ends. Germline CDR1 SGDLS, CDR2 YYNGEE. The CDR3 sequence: CASSPSGLREQFF. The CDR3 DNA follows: TGTGCCAGCAGCCCGTCGGGGCTCCGGGAGCAGTTCTTC.

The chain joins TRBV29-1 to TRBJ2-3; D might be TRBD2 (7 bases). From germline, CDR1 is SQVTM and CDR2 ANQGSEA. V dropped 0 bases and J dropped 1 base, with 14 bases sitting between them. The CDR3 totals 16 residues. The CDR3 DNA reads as TGCAGCGTTGAAGATTTACCGGGGGGCCGCACAGATACGCAGTATTTT. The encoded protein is CSVEDLPGGRTDTQYF.

The CDR3 loop is CASSASGGAQETQYF. The CDR3 DNA reads as TGTGCCAGCAGCGCTAGCGGGGGAGCACAAGAGACCCAGTACTTC. This chain uses TRBV7-7 with TRBJ2-5; 10 positions agree with TRBD2. V lost 5 bases, J lost 2 bases, and 5 bases stayed unmatched. The CDR3 loop spans 15 amino acids. In germline, CDR1 is SSHAT, CDR2 FNYEAQ (reference sequence).

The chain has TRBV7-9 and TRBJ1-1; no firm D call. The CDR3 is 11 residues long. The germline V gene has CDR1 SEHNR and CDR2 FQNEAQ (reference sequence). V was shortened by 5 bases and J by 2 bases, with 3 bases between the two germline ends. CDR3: CASSRNTEAFF. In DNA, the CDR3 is TGTGCCAGCAGCAGAAACACTGAAGCTTTCTTT.

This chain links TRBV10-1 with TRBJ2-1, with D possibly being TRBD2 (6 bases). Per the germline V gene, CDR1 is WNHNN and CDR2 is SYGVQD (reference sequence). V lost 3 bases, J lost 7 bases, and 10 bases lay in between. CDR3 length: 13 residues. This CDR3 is CASSEVGRNEQFF. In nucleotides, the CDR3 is TGCGCCAGCAGTGAAGTGGGGAGGAATGAGCAGTTCTTC.

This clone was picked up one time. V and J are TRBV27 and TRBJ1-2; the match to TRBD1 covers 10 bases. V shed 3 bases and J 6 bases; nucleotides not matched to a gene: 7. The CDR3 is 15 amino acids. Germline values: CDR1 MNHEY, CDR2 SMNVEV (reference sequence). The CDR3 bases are TGTGCCAGCAGTTTGTTTACCGGGACAGGGGATGGCTACACCTTC. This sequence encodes CASSLFTGTGDGYTF.

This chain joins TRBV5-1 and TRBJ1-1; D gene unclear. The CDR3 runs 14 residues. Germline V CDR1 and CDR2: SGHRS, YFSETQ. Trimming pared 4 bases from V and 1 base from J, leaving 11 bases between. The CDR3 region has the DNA TGCGCCAGCAGCCGCCGCTCTGGGAACACTGAAGCTTTCTTT. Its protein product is CASSRRSGNTEAFF.

CDR3 in amino acids: CASSFVQGRTEAFF. Written as DNA, the CDR3 is TGTGCCAGCAGCTTTGTACAGGGCAGAACTGAAGCTTTCTTT. The rearrangement links TRBV5-6 to TRBJ1-1; TRBD1 is a possible D gene (6 bases). The CDR3 runs to 14 residues. Trimming removed 2 bases from V and 5 bases from J, with 13 bases in between. The germline V gene encodes CDR1 SGHDT and CDR2 YYEEEE.

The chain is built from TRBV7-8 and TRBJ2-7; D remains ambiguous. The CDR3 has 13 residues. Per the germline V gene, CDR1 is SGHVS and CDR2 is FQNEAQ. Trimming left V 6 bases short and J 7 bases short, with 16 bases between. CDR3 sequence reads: CASRVGTGYEQYF. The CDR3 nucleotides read TGTGCCAGCAGGGTGGGCACCGGCTATGAGCAGTACTTC.

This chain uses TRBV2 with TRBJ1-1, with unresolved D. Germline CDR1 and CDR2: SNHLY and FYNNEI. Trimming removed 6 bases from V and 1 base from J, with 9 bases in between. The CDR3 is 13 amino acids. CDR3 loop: CASSGGKNTEAFF. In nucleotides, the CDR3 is TGTGCCAGCAGCGGCGGTAAGAACACTGAAGCTTTCTTT.

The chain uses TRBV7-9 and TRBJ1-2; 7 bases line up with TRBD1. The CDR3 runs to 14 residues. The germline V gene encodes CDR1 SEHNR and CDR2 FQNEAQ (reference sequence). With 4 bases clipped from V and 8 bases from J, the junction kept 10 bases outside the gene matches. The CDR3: CASSSQGVYYGYTF. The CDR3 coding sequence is TGTGCCAGCAGCTCCCAGGGGGTGTATTACGGCTACACCTTC.